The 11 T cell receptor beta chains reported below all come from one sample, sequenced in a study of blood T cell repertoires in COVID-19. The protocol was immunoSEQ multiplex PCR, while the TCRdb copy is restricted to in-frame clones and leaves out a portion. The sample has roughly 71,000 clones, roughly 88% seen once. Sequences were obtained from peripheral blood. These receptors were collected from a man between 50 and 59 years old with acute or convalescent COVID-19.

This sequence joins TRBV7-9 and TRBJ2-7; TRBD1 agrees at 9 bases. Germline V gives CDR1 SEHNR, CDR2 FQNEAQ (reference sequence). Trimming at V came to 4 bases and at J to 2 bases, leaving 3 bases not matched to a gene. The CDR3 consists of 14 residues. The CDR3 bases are TGTGCCAGCAGCTCCGGGACAGGGACCTACGAGCAGTACTTC. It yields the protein CASSSGTGTYEQYF. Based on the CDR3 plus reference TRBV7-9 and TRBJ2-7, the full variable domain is DTGVSQNPRHKITKRGQNVTFRCDPISEHNRLYWYRQTLGQGPEFLTYFQNEAQLEKSRLLSDRFSAERPKGSFSTLEIQRTEQGDSAMYLCASSSGTGTYEQYFGPGTRLTVT.

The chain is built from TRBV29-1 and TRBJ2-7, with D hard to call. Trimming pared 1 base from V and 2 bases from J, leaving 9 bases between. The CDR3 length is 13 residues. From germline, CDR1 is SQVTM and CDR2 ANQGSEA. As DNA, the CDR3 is TGCAGCGTTGAAGGGGCCAGCACCTACGAGCAGTACTTC. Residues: CSVEGASTYEQYF.

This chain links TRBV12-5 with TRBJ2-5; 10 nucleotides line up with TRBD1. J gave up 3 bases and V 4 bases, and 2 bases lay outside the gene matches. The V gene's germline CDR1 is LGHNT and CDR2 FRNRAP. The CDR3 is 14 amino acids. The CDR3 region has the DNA TGTGCTAGTGGTTCAGGGACAGGGGAAGAGACCCAGTACTTC. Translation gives CASGSGTGEETQYF.

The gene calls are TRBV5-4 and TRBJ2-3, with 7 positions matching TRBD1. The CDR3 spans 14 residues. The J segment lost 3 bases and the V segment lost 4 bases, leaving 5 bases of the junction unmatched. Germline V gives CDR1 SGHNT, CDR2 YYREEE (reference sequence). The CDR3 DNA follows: TGTGCCAGCAGCAAGGGGGCGAGTACAGATACGCAGTATTTT. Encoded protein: CASSKGASTDTQYF.

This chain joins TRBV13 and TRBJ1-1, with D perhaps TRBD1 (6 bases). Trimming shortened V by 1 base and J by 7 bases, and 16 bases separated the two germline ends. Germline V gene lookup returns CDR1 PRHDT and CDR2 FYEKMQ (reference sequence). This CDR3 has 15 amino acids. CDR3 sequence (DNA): TGTGCCAGCAGCTTAGTTCAGGGGTTGGGCTTTGAAGCTTTCTTT. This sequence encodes CASSLVQGLGFEAFF. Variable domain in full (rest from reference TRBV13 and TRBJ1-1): AAGVIQSPRHLIKEKRETATLKCYPIPRHDTVYWYQQGPGQDPQFLISFYEKMQSDKGSIPDRFSAQQFSDYHSELNMSSLELGDSALYFCASSLVQGLGFEAFFGQGTRLTVV.

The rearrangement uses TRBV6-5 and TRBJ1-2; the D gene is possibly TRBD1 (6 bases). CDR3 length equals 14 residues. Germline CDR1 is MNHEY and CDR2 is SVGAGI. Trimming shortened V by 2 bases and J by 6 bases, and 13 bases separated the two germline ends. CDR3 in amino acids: CASSYRQDLHGYTF. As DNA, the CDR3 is TGTGCCAGCAGTTACCGACAGGACCTCCATGGCTACACCTTC.

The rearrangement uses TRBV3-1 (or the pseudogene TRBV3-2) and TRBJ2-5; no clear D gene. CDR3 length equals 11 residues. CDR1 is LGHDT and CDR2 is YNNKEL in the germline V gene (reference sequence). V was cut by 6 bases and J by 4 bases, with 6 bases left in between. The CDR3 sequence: CASRFLETQYF. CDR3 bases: TGTGCCAGCAGATTCCTAGAGACCCAGTACTTC.

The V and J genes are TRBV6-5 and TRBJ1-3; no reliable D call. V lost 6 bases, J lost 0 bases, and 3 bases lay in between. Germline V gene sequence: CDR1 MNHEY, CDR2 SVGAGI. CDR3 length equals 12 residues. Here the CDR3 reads CASSLSGNTIYF. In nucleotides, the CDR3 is TGTGCCAGCAGCCTCTCTGGAAACACCATATATTTT.

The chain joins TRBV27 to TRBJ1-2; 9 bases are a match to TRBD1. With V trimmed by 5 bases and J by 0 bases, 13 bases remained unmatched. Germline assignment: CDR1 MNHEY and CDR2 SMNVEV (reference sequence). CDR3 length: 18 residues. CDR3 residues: CASSPTPGTGITNYGYTF. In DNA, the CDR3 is TGTGCCAGCAGTCCCACCCCCGGGACAGGGATTACTAACTATGGCTACACCTTC.

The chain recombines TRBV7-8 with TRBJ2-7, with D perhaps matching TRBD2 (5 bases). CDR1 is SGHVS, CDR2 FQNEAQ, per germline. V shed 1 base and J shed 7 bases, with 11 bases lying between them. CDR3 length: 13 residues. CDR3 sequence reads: CASSLDAGWEQYF. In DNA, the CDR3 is TGTGCCAGCAGCTTAGATGCGGGCTGGGAGCAGTACTTC.

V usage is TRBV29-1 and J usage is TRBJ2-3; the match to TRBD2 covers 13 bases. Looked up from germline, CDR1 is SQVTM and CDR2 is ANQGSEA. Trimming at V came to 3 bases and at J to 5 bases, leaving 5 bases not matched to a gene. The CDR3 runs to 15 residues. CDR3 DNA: TGCAGCGTTGATGGACTAGCGGGGGAAGTAGATACGCAGTATTTT. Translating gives CSVDGLAGEVDTQYF.